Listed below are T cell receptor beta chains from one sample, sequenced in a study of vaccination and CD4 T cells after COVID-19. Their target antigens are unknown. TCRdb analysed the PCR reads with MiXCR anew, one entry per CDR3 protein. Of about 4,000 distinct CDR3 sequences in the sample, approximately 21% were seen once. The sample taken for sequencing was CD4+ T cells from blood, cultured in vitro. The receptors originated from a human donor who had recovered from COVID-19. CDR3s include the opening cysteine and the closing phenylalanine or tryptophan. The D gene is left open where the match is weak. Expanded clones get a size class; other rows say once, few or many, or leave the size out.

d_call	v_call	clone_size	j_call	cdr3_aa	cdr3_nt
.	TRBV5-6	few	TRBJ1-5	CASSLYGDKASNQPQHF	TGTGCCAGCAGCTTGTACGGGGACAAGGCAAGCAATCAGCCCCAGCATTTT
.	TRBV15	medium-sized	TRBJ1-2	CATSKDIANYGYTF	TGTGCCACCAGCAAGGACATAGCTAACTATGGCTACACCTTC
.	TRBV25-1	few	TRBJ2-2	CASSLGGGGELFF	TGTGCCAGCAGCCTCGGGGGCGGCGGGGAGCTGTTTTTT
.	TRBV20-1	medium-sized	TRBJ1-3	CSALRQRRGENTIYF	TGCAGTGCTCTGCGTCAAAGGAGGGGCGAAAACACCATATATTTT
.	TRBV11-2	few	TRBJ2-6	CASSGRSGANVLTF	TGTGCCAGCAGTGGGAGGTCTGGGGCCAACGTCCTGACTTTC
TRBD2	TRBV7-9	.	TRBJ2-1	CASSLTSGGEQFF	TGTGCCAGCAGCTTGACTAGCGGGGGAGAGCAGTTCTTC
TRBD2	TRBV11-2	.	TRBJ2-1	CASRVGLAEGNEQFF	TGTGCCAGCAGAGTTGGACTAGCGGAGGGCAATGAGCAGTTCTTC
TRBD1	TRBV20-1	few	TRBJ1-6	CSASRDRGSPLHF	TGCAGTGCTAGTAGGGACAGGGGTTCACCCCTCCACTTT
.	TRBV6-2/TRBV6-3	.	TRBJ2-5	CASSPVEETQYF	TGTGCCAGCAGCCCGGTGGAGGAGACCCAGTACTTC
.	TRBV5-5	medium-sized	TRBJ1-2	CASSLERLGNYGYTF	TGTGCCAGCAGCTTGGAGCGACTCGGGAACTATGGCTACACCTTC
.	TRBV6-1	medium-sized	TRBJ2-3	CASRVGGRTDTQYF	TGTGCCAGCAGGGTGGGAGGCCGCACAGATACGCAGTATTTT
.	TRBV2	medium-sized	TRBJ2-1	CASKGRIYNEQFF	TGTGCCAGCAAGGGAAGAATCTACAATGAGCAGTTCTTC
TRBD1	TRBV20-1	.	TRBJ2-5	CSARVQGKETQYF	TGCAGTGCTAGAGTACAGGGGAAAGAGACCCAGTACTTC
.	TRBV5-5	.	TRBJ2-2	CASSRTFYANTGELFF	TGTGCCAGCAGCCGAACTTTCTACGCGAACACCGGGGAGCTGTTTTTT